These T cell receptor beta chains were read from a single sample in a study of regulatory T cells in long-lasting Graves disease. A single record per CDR3 protein comes from TCRdb applying MiXCR to the multiplex PCR reads. The sample holds about 430,000 distinct CDR3 sequences, 21% seen once. Source: peripheral blood mononuclear cells (PBMCs), taken when the disease was refractory, from a patient treated with antithyroid drugs. The receptor set was obtained from a female donor with Graves disease. CDR3s include the opening cysteine and the closing phenylalanine or tryptophan. D genes are given only for firm matches.

v_call	d_call	j_call	cdr3_aa
TRBV7-8	TRBD1	TRBJ2-6	CASSLEGQYSGANVLTF
TRBV20-1	.	TRBJ1-1	CSASAVGDTEAFF
TRBV24-1	TRBD2	TRBJ2-7	CATSDFGLAGHNEQYF
TRBV20-1	.	TRBJ1-6	CSAPLGPGGNSPLHF
TRBV7-9	TRBD2	TRBJ2-1	CASTLGAGHNEQFF
TRBV28	TRBD1	TRBJ1-4	CASRGTGSEKLFF
TRBV24-1	.	TRBJ2-6	CATSDPRAPDSGANVLTF
TRBV20-1	TRBD2	TRBJ2-5	CSARAAGNKETQYF
TRBV7-6	.	TRBJ2-2	CASSPSRGAQRSGELFF
TRBV20-1	.	TRBJ2-7	CSASRSRPTPEQYF
TRBV28	.	TRBJ2-5	CASAEVALQETQYF
TRBV6-1	TRBD1	TRBJ1-5	CASRATGIGNQPQHF
TRBV5-1	TRBD2	TRBJ2-7	CASSLTTSGSEYEQYF
TRBV6-2/TRBV6-3	.	TRBJ1-5	CASSYGGVNQPQHF
TRBV28	TRBD1	TRBJ2-5	CASSQRQGAGEETQYF
TRBV7-9	.	TRBJ2-6	CASSFPPSGRGPGANVLTF
TRBV18	.	TRBJ2-7	CASSPMPGDYEQYF
TRBV5-1	.	TRBJ2-7	CASSFGASNYEQYF
TRBV6-1	TRBD1	TRBJ2-2	CATGTGGTGELFF
TRBV28	TRBD1	TRBJ1-5	CASSSTGWSQPQHF
TRBV28	.	TRBJ1-6	CASRLPGYSPLHF
TRBV6-9	.	TRBJ2-7	CASSYPRYEQYF
TRBV7-9	TRBD2	TRBJ2-1	CASSTKREGNEQFF
TRBV30	.	TRBJ1-1	CAWSVGRGHLNTEAFF
TRBV29-1	TRBD1	TRBJ2-1	CSVETGDEQFF
TRBV6-1	TRBD2	TRBJ2-2	CASSRGSGIAGELFF
TRBV5-4	.	TRBJ1-2	CASAQVSEGYTF
TRBV18	.	TRBJ2-5	CASSPDSFSVTQCF
TRBV20-1	.	TRBJ1-5	CSATEGRYSNQPQHF
TRBV27	.	TRBJ2-3	CASSPYIQRSTDTQYF
TRBV28	.	TRBJ1-2	CASSFGIYGYTF
TRBV9	TRBD1	TRBJ2-7	CASSVGLGDSYEQYF
TRBV27	.	TRBJ2-6	CASSLDMSGANVLTF
TRBV18	.	TRBJ1-1	CASSPPGQGRGTEAFF
TRBV6-2/TRBV6-3	TRBD1	TRBJ2-7	CASSEDPGQASGEQYF
TRBV10-3	TRBD1	TRBJ1-5	CAIGESTGGQGLNQPQHF
TRBV4-1	.	TRBJ2-7	CASSQWADEYEQYF
TRBV5-1	TRBD1	TRBJ1-1	CASGTGENTEAFF
TRBV19	TRBD1	TRBJ2-7	CASSPTGDRGVYEQYF
TRBV19	TRBD2	TRBJ2-1	CASTLLAGGDEQFF